These 25 T cell receptor beta chains share one sample of origin, sequenced in a study of cytomegalovirus exposure and HLA in healthy donors. The PCR ran on 60 Vbeta and 13 Jbeta primers. The protocol was immunoSEQ multiplex PCR, while the TCRdb copy is restricted to in-frame clones and leaves out a portion. This sample has hundreds of thousands of clones, with 82% found just once. The sequenced material came from PBMCs. The receptor set was obtained from a man aged 40-55 years in good health and CMV-seropositive.

The chain couples TRBV7-2 to TRBJ1-2; D is undetermined. Germline CDR1 SGHTA, CDR2 FQGNSA. The CDR3 is made up of 14 amino acids. V dropped 1 base and J dropped 8 bases, with 14 bases sitting between them. CDR3 in DNA: TGTGCCAGCAGCTTAGATTCAGGAATGGGCGGCTACACCTTC. Translation: CASSLDSGMGGYTF. Based on the CDR3 plus reference TRBV7-2 and TRBJ1-2, the full variable domain is GAGVSQSPSNKVTEKGKDVELRCDPISGHTALYWYRQSLGQGLEFLIYFQGNSAPDKSGLPSDRFSAERTGGSVSTLTIQRTQQEDSAVYLCASSLDSGMGGYTFGSGTRLTVV.

The J gene is TRBJ1-3, the V gene TRBV27; no reliable D call. Germline-derived CDR1 and CDR2 are MNHEY and SMNVEV (reference sequence). Trimming cost V 4 bases and J 0 bases, with 7 bases left between them. This CDR3 has 14 amino acids. DNA of the CDR3: TGTGCCAGCAGTTCAGGCAACTCTGGAAACACCATATATTTT. Translating it yields CASSSGNSGNTIYF.

The chain employs TRBV4-1 and TRBJ1-1; 8 positions match TRBD1. The V gene end was trimmed by 4 bases and the J gene end by 3 bases; junction bases not matched to a gene: 7. This CDR3 is built from 15 residues. Germline CDR1 MGHRA, CDR2 YSYEKL. The CDR3 DNA follows: TGCGCCAGCAGCCGCGGACAGGGTCGAGACACTGAAGCTTTCTTT. As protein: CASSRGQGRDTEAFF.

This sequence joins TRBV18 and TRBJ1-1; no clear D. The CDR3 consists of 13 residues. The V gene's germline CDR1 is KGHSH and CDR2 LQKENI. Trimming removed 2 bases at V and 7 bases at J, with 11 bases between. In DNA, the CDR3 is TGTGCCAGCTCACCAGGCCAGAGGAATGAAGCTTTCTTT. It yields the protein CASSPGQRNEAFF.

This chain joins TRBV15 and TRBJ1-3; possible D gene TRBD1, 6 bases. Germline lookup yields CDR1 LNHNV and CDR2 YYDKDF (reference sequence). Trimming shortened V by 5 bases and J by 2 bases, and 10 bases separated the two germline ends. The CDR3 covers 14 residues. DNA for the CDR3: TGTGCCACCAGCCCTAGGGGGACTGGAAACACCATATATTTT. Translated, it gives CATSPRGTGNTIYF.

The chain couples TRBV19 to TRBJ2-1; 8 bases are a match to TRBD2. Germline lookup yields CDR1 LNHDA and CDR2 SQIVND (reference sequence). J was trimmed by 6 bases and V by 6 bases; bases with no gene match: 7. The CDR3 has 14 residues. The CDR3 loop reads CASSLSGSLNEQFF. As DNA, the CDR3 is TGTGCCAGTAGCCTCAGCGGGAGTCTCAATGAGCAGTTCTTC. The full variable domain, in which reference TRBV19 and TRBJ2-1 provide the parts outside the CDR3, is DGGITQSPKYLFRKEGQNVTLSCEQNLNHDAMYWYRQDPGQGLRLIYYSQIVNDFQKGDIAEGYSVSREKKESFPLTVTSAQKNPTAFYLCASSLSGSLNEQFFGPGTRLTVL.

J is TRBJ2-4 and V is TRBV7-2, with a possible D match to TRBD2 (5 bases). Deletions cut 1 base from V and 6 bases from J, with 13 bases between. Looked up from germline, CDR1 is SGHTA and CDR2 is FQGNSA. CDR3 length: 15 amino acids. The DNA for the CDR3 is TGTGCCAGCAGCTTAGGCTCCCAGGCGGGAAACATTCAGTACTTC. Protein: CASSLGSQAGNIQYF.

The CDR3 DNA reads as TGTGCCAGCAGCTTAGCAGGGGCTCGGGGGGATACGCAGTATTTT. Its translation: CASSLAGARGDTQYF. This rearrangement joins TRBV7-2 to TRBJ2-3; D is perhaps TRBD2 (6 bases). The CDR3 runs to 15 residues. Germline V gene lookup returns CDR1 SGHTA and CDR2 FQGNSA. V was trimmed by 0 bases and J by 6 bases, leaving 13 bases between them. The whole variable domain, remainder taken from reference TRBV7-2 and TRBJ2-3, is GAGVSQSPSNKVTEKGKDVELRCDPISGHTALYWYRQSLGQGLEFLIYFQGNSAPDKSGLPSDRFSAERTGGSVSTLTIQRTQQEDSAVYLCASSLAGARGDTQYFGPGTRLTVL.

The CDR3 coding sequence is TGCGCCAGCAGCTTGGCCGAAGTTTACCTAGCGGGCACAGATACGCAGTATTTT. It encodes CASSLAEVYLAGTDTQYF. The chain links TRBV5-1 to TRBJ2-3, with 7 bases identical to TRBD2. V lost 0 bases and J lost 1; bases outside the gene matches: 11. This CDR3 is 18 amino acids long. Germline V gives CDR1 SGHRS, CDR2 YFSETQ.

V gene TRBV14 combines with J gene TRBJ2-5; TRBD2 might be the D (5 bases). The CDR3 has 14 amino acids. Germline CDR1 and CDR2: SGHDN and FVKESK. The V end was cut by 5 bases, the J end by 4 bases, with 14 bases between. In DNA, the CDR3 is TGTGCCAGCAGCTTAACTAGAGTCGGAGAGACCCAGTACTTC. Its protein product is CASSLTRVGETQYF.

V and J are TRBV27 and TRBJ2-1, with D unclear. The CDR3 has 15 amino acids. From germline, CDR1 is MNHEY and CDR2 SMNVEV (reference sequence). Trimming removed 3 bases from V and 0 bases from J, with 9 bases in between. The CDR3 sequence: CASSLKQSSYNEQFF. CDR3 bases: TGTGCCAGCAGTTTGAAACAAAGCTCCTACAATGAGCAGTTCTTC.

V gene TRBV30 combines with J gene TRBJ1-1; D not certain. V lost 0 bases and J lost 5, with 10 bases in between. The CDR3 spans 13 residues. Germline CDR1 is GTSNPN and CDR2 is SVGIG (reference sequence). The CDR3 DNA follows: TGTGCCTGGAGTGTATATCTTAGAACTGAAGCTTTCTTT. This translates into CAWSVYLRTEAFF.

V gene TRBV18 combines with J gene TRBJ1-2; no clear D gene. The CDR3 loop spans 13 amino acids. The V gene lost 3 bases and the J gene lost 4 bases, with 9 bases spanning the gap. CDR1 KGHSH and CDR2 LQKENI come from the germline V gene. The CDR3 nucleotides read TGTGCCAGCTCACCGGGCAGTCCCTATGGCTACACCTTC. This sequence encodes CASSPGSPYGYTF.

The CDR3 loop reads CAWSVRGNEQFF. The CDR3, as DNA: TGTGCCTGGAGTGTACGGGGCAATGAGCAGTTCTTC. The chain recombines TRBV30 with TRBJ2-1; weak D call: TRBD2 (5 bases). The CDR3 covers 12 residues. V dropped 0 bases and J dropped 6 bases, with 6 bases sitting between them. Per the germline V gene, CDR1 is GTSNPN and CDR2 is SVGIG (reference sequence).

This chain joins TRBV6-5 and TRBJ2-7; 7 nucleotides match TRBD1. V gave up 0 bases and J gave up 5 bases; unmatched junction bases: 4. Germline CDR1 is MNHEY and CDR2 is SVGAGI. The CDR3 covers 14 residues. The CDR3 reads CASSYSRTGNEQYV. Here the CDR3 DNA reads TGTGCCAGCAGTTACTCACGGACAGGTAACGAGCAGTACGTC.

In DNA form, the CDR3 reads TGTGCCAGCAGCCCCCGGGGGGCCTTGCAAGGCTACACCTTC. This gives the protein CASSPRGALQGYTF. The chain couples TRBV5-4 to TRBJ1-2; D may be TRBD1 (6 bases). CDR3 length equals 14 residues. Trimming pared 4 bases from V and 8 bases from J, leaving 18 bases between. Germline loops: CDR1 SGHNT, CDR2 YYREEE (reference sequence).

This chain links TRBV29-1 with TRBJ1-5; no clear D. The germline V gene encodes CDR1 SQVTM and CDR2 ANQGSEA. This CDR3 spans 13 amino acids. Between the trimmed V and J ends, which lost 6 bases and 0 bases, there was a span of 9 bases. The CDR3 is CSVQRDSNQPQHF. Written as DNA, the CDR3 is TGCAGCGTGCAGAGGGATAGCAATCAGCCCCAGCATTTT. Variable domain in full (rest from reference TRBV29-1 and TRBJ1-5): SAVISQKPSRDICQRGTSLTIQCQVDSQVTMMFWYRQQPGQSLTLIATANQGSEATYESGFVIDKFPISRPNLTFSTLTVSNMSPEDSSIYLCSVQRDSNQPQHFGDGTRLSIL.

J is TRBJ1-5 and V is TRBV4-1; the D gene is possibly TRBD1 (6 bases). The CDR3 runs 14 residues. Germline V CDR1 and CDR2: MGHRA, YSYEKL. V lost 1 base, J lost 9 bases, and 13 bases lay in between. The DNA for the CDR3 is TGCGCCAGCAGCCAAGGGGACATTGTTCCGCCCCAGCATTTT. Translation: CASSQGDIVPPQHF.

CDR3 region: CASSRVRSNQPQHF. Written as DNA, the CDR3 is TGTGCCAGCAGCCGGGTGAGGAGCAATCAGCCCCAGCATTTT. The J gene is TRBJ1-5, the V gene TRBV9; D uncertain. Per the germline V gene, CDR1 is SGDLS and CDR2 is YYNGEE. The CDR3 is 14 residues long. V was shortened by 4 bases and J by 1 base, with 9 bases between the two germline ends.

This clone was picked up one time. V and J are TRBV30 and TRBJ2-2; 11 nucleotides line up with TRBD1. The V gene end was trimmed by 4 bases and the J gene end by 5 bases; junction bases not matched to a gene: 6. CDR1 and CDR2 from the germline V gene are GTSNPN and SVGIG (reference sequence). The CDR3 has 15 amino acids. The CDR3 region is CAWTLDRGQTGELFF. The CDR3 DNA is TGTGCCTGGACCCTGGACAGGGGGCAAACCGGGGAGCTGTTTTTT.

The chain employs TRBV15 and TRBJ2-2; 11 nucleotides agree with TRBD2. CDR1 and CDR2 (germline): LNHNV, YYDKDF (reference sequence). With 1 base clipped from V and 5 bases from J, the junction kept 6 bases outside the gene matches. The CDR3 has 17 amino acids. CDR3 sequence: CATSRGLAGGKTGELFF. CDR3 nucleotide sequence: TGTGCCACCAGCAGAGGATTAGCGGGAGGGAAGACCGGGGAGCTGTTTTTT. The full variable domain, completed using reference TRBV15 and TRBJ2-2, is DAMVIQNPRYQVTQFGKPVTLSCSQTLNHNVMYWYQQKSSQAPKLLFHYYDKDFNNEADTPDNFQSRRPNTSFCFLDIRSPGLGDTAMYLCATSRGLAGGKTGELFFGEGSRLTVL.

The V gene is TRBV5-4, the J gene TRBJ2-1; D might be TRBD2 (5 bases). The CDR3 is 18 residues long. Germline CDR1 SGHNT, CDR2 YYREEE (reference sequence). The V end lost 0 bases, the J end lost 0 bases, and 16 bases lay between the germline ends. CDR3 residues: CASSLEGQRRSSYNEQFF. The CDR3 bases are TGTGCCAGCAGCTTGGAGGGTCAGCGGAGGAGCTCCTACAATGAGCAGTTCTTC. Supplemented by reference TRBV5-4 and TRBJ2-1, the full variable domain reads ETGVTQSPTHLIKTRGQQVTLRCSSQSGHNTVSWYQQALGQGPQFIFQYYREEENGRGNFPPRFSGLQFPNYSSELNVNALELDDSALYLCASSLEGQRRSSYNEQFFGPGTRLTVL.

The count of this clone is one. One end of the junction varies from germline; a read error may be responsible. J is TRBJ2-1 and V is TRBV10-1, with TRBD2 identical over 9 bases. The CDR3 spans 15 residues. Germline V lookup: CDR1 WNHNN, CDR2 SYGVQD (reference sequence). Here the CDR3 DNA reads TGCGCCAGCAGTGGCGGGAGGGCCTCCGACAATGAGCAGTTCTTC. Amino acid sequence: CASSGGRASDNEQFF.

This chain connects TRBV27 to TRBJ2-1, with a possible D match to TRBD2 (6 bases). Per the germline V gene, CDR1 is MNHEY and CDR2 is SMNVEV (reference sequence). The CDR3 runs 14 residues. V dropped 3 bases and J dropped 5 bases, with 11 bases sitting between them. As DNA, the CDR3 is TGTGCCAGCAGTTTCCCTGGAGGGAACAATGAGCAGTTCTTC. Amino acids: CASSFPGGNNEQFF.

The rearrangement joins TRBV5-1 to TRBJ2-5; 8 bases line up with TRBD2. CDR1 and CDR2 from the germline V gene are SGHRS and YFSETQ. The ends lost 0 bases at V and 2 bases at J; junction bases unmatched: 6. The CDR3 loop spans 16 amino acids. The CDR3 coding sequence is TGCGCCAGCAGCTTGGCGGGAGGGCCGGGGCAAGAGACCCAGTACTTC. This encodes CASSLAGGPGQETQYF.